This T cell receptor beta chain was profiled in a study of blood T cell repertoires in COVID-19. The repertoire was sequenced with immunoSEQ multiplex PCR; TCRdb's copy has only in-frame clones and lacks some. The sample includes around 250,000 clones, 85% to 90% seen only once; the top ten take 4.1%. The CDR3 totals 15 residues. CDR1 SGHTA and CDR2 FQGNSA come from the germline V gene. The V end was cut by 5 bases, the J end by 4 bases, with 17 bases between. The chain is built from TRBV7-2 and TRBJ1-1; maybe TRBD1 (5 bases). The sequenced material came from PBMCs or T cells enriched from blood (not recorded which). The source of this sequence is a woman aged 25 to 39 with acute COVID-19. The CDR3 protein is CASSNDRGGGTEAFF. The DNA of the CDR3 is TGTGCCAGCAGCAATGACAGAGGTGGTGGCACTGAAGCTTTCTTT.